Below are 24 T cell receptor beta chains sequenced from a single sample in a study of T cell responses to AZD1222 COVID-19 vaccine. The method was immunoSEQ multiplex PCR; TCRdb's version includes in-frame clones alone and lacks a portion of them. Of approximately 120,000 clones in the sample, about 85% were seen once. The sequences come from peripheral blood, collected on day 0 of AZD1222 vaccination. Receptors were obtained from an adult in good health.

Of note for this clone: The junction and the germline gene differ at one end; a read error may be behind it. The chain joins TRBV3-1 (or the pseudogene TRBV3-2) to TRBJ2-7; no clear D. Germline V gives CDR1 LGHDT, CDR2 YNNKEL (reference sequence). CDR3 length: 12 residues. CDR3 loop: CASSQTDPPKDF. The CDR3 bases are TGTGCCAGCAGCCAGACGGATCCTCCGAAGGACTTC.

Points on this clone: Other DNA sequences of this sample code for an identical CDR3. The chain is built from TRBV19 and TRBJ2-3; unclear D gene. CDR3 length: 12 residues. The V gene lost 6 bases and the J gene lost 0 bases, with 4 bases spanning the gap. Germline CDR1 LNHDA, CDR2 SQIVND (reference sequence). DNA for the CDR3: TGTGCCAGTAGCCCGAGCACAGATACGCAGTATTTT. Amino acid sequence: CASSPSTDTQYF.

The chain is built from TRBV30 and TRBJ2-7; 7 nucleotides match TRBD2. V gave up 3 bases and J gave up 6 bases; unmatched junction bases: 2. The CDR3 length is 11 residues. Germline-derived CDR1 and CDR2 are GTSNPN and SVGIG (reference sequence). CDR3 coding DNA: TGTGCCTGGAGGAGGGAGGGCGAGCAGTACTTC. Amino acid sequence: CAWRREGEQYF.

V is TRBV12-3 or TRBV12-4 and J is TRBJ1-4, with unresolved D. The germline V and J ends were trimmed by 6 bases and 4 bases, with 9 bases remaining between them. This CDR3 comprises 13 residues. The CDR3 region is CASSLDRNEKLFF. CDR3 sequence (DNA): TGTGCCAGCAGCCTCGATCGTAATGAAAAACTGTTTTTT.

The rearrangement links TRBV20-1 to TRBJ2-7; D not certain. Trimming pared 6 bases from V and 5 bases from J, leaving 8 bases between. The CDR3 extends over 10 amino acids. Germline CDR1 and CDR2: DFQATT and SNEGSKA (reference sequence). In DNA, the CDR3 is TGCAGTGCCGGAATCCACGAGCAGTACTTC. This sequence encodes CSAGIHEQYF.

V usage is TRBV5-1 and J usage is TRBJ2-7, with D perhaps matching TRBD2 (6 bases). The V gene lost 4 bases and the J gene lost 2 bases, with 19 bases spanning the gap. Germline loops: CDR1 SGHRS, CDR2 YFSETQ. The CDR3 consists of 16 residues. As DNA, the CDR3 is TGCGCCAGCAGCCCGTCGGGAAGAGCGGGCGCCTACGAGCAGTACTTC. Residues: CASSPSGRAGAYEQYF. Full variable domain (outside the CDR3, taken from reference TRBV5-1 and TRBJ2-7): KAGVTQTPRYLIKTRGQQVTLSCSPISGHRSVSWYQQTPGQGLQFLFEYFSETQRNKGNFPGRFSGRQFSNSRSEMNVSTLELGDSALYLCASSPSGRAGAYEQYFGPGTRLTVT.

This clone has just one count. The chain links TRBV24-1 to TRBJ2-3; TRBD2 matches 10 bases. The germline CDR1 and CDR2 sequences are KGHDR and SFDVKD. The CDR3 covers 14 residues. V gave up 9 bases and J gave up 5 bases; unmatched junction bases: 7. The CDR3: CATRTSGKGDTQYF. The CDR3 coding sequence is TGTGCCACCCGCACTAGCGGGAAAGGAGATACGCAGTATTTT.

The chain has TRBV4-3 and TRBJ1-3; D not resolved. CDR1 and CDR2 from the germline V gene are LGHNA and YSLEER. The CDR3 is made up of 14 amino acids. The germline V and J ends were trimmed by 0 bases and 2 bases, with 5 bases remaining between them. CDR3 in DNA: TGCGCCAGCAGCCAAGAGGGGACTGGAAACACCATATATTTT. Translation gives CASSQEGTGNTIYF.

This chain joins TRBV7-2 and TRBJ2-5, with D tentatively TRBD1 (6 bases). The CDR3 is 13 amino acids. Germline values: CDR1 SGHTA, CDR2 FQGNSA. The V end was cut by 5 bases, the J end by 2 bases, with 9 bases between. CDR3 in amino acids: CASSGGLQETQYF. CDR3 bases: TGTGCCAGCAGCGGGGGCCTACAAGAGACCCAGTACTTC. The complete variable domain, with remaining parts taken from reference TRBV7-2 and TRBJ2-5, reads GAGVSQSPSNKVTEKGKDVELRCDPISGHTALYWYRQSLGQGLEFLIYFQGNSAPDKSGLPSDRFSAERTGGSVSTLTIQRTQQEDSAVYLCASSGGLQETQYFGPGTRLLVL.

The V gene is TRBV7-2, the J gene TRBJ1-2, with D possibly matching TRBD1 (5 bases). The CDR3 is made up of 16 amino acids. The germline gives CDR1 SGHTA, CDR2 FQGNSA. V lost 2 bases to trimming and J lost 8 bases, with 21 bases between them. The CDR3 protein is CASSLPGLGGLGGYTF. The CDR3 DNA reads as TGTGCCAGCAGCTTACCGGGACTGGGCGGTTTAGGAGGCTACACCTTC.

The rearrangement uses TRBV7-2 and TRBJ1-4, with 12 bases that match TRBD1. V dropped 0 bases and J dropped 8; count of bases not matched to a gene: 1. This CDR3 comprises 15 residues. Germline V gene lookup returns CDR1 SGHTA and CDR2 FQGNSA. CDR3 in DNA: TGTGCCAGCAGCTTAGCTGGGACAGGGGGCGAAAAACTGTTTTTT. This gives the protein CASSLAGTGGEKLFF.

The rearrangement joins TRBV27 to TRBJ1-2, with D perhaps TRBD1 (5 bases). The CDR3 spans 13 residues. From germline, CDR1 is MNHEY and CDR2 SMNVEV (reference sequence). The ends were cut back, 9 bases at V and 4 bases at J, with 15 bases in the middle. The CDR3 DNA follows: TGTGCCAGTCGAGGGACTAGCCTCTATGGCTACACCTTC. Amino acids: CASRGTSLYGYTF.

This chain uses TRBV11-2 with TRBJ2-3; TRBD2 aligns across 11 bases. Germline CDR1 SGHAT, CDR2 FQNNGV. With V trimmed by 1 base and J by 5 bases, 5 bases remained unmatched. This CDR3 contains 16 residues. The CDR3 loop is CASSLGSGRALDTQYF. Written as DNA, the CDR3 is TGTGCCAGCAGCTTAGGTAGCGGGAGGGCCTTAGATACGCAGTATTTT.

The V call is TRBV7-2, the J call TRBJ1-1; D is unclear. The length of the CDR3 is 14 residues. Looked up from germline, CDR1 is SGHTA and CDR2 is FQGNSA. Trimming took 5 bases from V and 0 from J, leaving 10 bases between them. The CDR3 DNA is TGTGCCAGCAGCCCGGGTTTGGTGAACACTGAAGCTTTCTTT. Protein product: CASSPGLVNTEAFF.

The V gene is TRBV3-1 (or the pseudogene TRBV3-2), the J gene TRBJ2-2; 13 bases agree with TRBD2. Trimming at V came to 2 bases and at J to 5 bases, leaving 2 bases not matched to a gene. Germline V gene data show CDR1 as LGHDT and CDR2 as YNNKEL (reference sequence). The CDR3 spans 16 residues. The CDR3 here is CASSQPGLAGTGELFF. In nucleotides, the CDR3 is TGTGCCAGCAGCCAACCGGGACTAGCGGGAACCGGGGAGCTGTTTTTT.

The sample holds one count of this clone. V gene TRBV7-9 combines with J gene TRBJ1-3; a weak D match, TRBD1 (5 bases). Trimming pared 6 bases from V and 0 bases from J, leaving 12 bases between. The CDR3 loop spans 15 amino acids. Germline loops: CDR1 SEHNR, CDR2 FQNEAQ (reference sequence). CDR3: CASRRDGNSGNTIYF. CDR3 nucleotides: TGTGCCAGCAGAAGGGACGGCAACTCTGGAAACACCATATATTTT. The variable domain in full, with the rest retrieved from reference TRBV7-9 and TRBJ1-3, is DTGVSQNPRHKITKRGQNVTFRCDPISEHNRLYWYRQTLGQGPEFLTYFQNEAQLEKSRLLSDRFSAERPKGSFSTLEIQRTEQGDSAMYLCASRRDGNSGNTIYFGEGSWLTVV.

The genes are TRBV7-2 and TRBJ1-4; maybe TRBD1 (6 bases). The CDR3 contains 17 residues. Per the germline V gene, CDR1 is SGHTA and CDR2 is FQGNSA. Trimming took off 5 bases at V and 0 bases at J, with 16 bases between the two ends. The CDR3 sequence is CASSARTAVATNEKLFF. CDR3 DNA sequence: TGTGCCAGCAGCGCGAGGACAGCGGTTGCAACTAATGAAAAACTGTTTTTT.

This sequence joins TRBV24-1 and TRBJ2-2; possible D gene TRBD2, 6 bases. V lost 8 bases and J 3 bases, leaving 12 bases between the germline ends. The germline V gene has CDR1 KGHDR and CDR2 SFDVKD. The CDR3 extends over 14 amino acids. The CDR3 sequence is CATKRAQDTGELFF. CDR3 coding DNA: TGTGCCACCAAGCGGGCGCAGGACACCGGGGAGCTGTTTTTT.

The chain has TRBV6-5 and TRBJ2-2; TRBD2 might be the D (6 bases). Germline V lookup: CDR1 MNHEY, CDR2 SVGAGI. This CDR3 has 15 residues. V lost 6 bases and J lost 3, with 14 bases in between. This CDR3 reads CASRIVSGDTGELFF. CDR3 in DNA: TGTGCCAGCAGGATAGTTAGCGGAGACACCGGGGAGCTGTTTTTT.

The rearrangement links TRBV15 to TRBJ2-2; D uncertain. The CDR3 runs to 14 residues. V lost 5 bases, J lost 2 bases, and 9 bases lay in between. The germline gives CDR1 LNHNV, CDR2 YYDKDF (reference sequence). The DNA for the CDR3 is TGTGCCACCAGCGTAAATAGCAACACCGGGGAGCTGTTTTTT. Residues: CATSVNSNTGELFF.

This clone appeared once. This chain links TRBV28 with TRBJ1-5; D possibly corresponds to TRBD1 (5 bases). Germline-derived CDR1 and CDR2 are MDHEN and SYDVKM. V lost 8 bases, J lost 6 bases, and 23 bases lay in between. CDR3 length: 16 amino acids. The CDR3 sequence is CASASGGRGRSQPQHF. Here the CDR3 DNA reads TGTGCCAGCGCCTCGGGGGGGAGGGGACGGAGTCAGCCCCAGCATTTT. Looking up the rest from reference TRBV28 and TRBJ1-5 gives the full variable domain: DVKVTQSSRYLVKRTGEKVFLECVQDMDHENMFWYRQDPGLGLRLIYFSYDVKMKEKGDIPEGYSVSREKKERFSLILESASTNQTSMYLCASASGGRGRSQPQHFGDGTRLSIL.

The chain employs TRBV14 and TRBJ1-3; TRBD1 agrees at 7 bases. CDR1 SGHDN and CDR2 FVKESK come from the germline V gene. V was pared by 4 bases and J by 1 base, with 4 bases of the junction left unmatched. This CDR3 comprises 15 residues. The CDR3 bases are TGTGCCAGCAGCCTTTACAGGGGATCTGGAAACACCATATATTTT. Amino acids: CASSLYRGSGNTIYF.

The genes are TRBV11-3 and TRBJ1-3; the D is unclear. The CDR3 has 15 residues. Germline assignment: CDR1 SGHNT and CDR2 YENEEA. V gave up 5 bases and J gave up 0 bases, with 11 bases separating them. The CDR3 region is CASSPGGSSGNTIYF. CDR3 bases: TGTGCCAGCAGCCCCGGCGGCAGCTCTGGAAACACCATATATTTT.

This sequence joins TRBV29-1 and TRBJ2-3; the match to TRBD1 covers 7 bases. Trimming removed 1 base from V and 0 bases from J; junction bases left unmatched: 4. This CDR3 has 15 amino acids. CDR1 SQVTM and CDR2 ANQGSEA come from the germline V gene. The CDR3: CSVEGARGSTDTQYF. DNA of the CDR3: TGCAGCGTTGAAGGGGCCAGGGGGAGCACAGATACGCAGTATTTT.